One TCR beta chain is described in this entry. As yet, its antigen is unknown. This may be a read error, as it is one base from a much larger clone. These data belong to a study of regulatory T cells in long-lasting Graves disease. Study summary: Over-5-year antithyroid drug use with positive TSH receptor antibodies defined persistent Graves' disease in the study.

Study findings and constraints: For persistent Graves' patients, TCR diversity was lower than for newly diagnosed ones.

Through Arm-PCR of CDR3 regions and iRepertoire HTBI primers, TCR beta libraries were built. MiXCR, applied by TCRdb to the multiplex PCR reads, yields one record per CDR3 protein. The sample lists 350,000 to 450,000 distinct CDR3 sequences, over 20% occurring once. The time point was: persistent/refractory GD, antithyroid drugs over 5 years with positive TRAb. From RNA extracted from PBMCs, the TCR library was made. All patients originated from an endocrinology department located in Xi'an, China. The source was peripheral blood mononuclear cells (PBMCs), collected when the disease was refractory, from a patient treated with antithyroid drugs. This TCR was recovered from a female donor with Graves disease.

The CDR3 sequence is CASSLGLEGYTF. The CDR3 region has the DNA TGTGCCAGCAGCTTAGGACTTGAGGGCTACACCTTC. V and J are TRBV11-2 and TRBJ1-2; D gene ambiguous. Germline V gene data show CDR1 as SGHAT and CDR2 as FQNNGV. V was shortened by 1 base and J by 8 bases, with 8 bases between the two germline ends. The CDR3 is 12 amino acids. The full variable domain, with the rest looked up from reference TRBV11-2 and TRBJ1-2, is EAGVAQSPRYKIIEKRQSVAFWCNPISGHATLYWYQQILGQGPKLLIQFQNNGVVDDSQLPKDRFSAERLKGVDSTLKIQPAKLEDSAVYLCASSLGLEGYTFGSGTRLTVV.